The TCR beta chain under discussion was sequenced for a study of blood T cell repertoires in COVID-19. This CDR3 has 14 amino acids. V was clipped by 4 bases and J by 4 bases; unmatched bases: 5. The germline V gene encodes CDR1 SGDLS and CDR2 YYNGEE. Original handling: The authors estimated nucleated cell counts from reference gene primer amplification. Assay used: immunoSEQ multiplex PCR; TCRdb lists only in-frame clones, some missing. For V, J and clone size, that table is used; D and trimming come from the DNA. The data hold around 260,000 clones, with nearly 90% observed a single time. This clonotype was sampled from a human donor in a cohort sampled during active COVID-19. The source material was peripheral blood. The rearrangement links TRBV9 to TRBJ1-1, with 9 bases aligning to TRBD1. The CDR3 region has the DNA TGTGCCAGCAGCCAGGGACAGGGTGGCACTGAAGCTTTCTTT. Its protein is CASSQGQGGTEAFF.